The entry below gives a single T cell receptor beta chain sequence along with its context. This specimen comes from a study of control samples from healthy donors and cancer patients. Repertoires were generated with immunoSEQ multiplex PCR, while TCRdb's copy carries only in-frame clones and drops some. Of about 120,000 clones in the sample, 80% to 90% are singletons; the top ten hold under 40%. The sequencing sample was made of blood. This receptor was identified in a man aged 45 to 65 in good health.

CDR3 in DNA: TGCGCCAGCAGCCAAAGACTAGCGGGGGATAAAGAGACCCAGTACTTC. Amino acids: CASSQRLAGDKETQYF. The chain couples TRBV4-3 to TRBJ2-5; 12 nucleotides match TRBD2. The J segment lost 3 bases and the V segment lost 2 bases, leaving 4 bases of the junction unmatched. CDR1 and CDR2 from the germline V gene are LGHNA and YSLEER. CDR3 length: 16 residues.